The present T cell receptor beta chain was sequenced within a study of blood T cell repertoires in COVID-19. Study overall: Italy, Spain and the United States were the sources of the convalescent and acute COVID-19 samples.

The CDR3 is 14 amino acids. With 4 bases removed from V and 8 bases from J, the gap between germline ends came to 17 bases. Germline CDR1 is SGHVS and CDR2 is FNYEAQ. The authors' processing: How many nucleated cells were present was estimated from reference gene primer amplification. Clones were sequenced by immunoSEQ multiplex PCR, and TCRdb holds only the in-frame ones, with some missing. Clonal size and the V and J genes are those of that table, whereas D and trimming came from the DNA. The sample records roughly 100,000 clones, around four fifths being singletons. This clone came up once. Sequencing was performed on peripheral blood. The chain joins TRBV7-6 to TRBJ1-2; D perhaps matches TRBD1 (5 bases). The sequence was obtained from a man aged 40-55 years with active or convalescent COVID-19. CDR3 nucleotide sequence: TGTGCCAGCAGCTCGCAGGGAGGGTTTTTCGGCTACACCTTC. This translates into CASSSQGGFFGYTF.